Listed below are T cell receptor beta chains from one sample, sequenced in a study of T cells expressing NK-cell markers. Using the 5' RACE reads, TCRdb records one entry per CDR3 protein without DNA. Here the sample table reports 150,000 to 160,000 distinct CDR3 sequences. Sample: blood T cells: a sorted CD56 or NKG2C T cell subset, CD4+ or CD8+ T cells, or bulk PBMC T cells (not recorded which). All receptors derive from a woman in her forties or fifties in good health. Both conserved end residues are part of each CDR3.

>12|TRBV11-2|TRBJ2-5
CASSPAARDQYF
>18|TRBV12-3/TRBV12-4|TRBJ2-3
CASSLGPWDLRGTDTQYF
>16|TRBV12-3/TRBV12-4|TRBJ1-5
CASSLRDRDGNQPQHF
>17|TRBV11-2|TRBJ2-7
CASSPSWGQASSYEQYF
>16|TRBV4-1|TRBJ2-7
CASSQVTDPVNYEQYF
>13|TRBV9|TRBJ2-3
CASSVDRPDTQYF
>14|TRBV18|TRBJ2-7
CASSPAVSSYEQYF
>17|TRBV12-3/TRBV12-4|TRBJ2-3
CASSLGASGLFTDTQYF
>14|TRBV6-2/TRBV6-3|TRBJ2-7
CASSYQGASYEQYF
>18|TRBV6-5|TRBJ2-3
CASSYSTRLGGSTDTQYF
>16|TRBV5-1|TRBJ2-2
CASSLYLAGEFGELFF
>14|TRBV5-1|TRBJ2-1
CASSLSAGGGEQFF
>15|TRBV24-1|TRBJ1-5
CATRRTGPGEEPQHF
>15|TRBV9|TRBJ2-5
CASSVDGTGGETQYF
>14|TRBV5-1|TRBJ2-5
CASSLDVGLETQYF
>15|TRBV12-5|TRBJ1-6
CASGPGTGGDSPLHF
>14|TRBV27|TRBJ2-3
CASMTAGGTDTQYF
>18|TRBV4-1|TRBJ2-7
CASSQEVGALTSSYEQYF
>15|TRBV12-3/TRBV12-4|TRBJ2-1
CASSFGAPEANEQFF
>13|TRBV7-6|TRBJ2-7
CASSLGGSIEQYF
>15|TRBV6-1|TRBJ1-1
CASSSGQGVNTEAFF
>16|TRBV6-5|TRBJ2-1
CASSYSWREPYNEQFF
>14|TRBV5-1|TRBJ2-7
CASTSGGGTYEQYF
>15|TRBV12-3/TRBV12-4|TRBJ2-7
CASSSVTSGTYEQYF
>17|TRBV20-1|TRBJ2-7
CSARSVAREALSYEQYF
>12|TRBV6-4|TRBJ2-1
CASRGPGLGQFF
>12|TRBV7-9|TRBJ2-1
CADEFSYNEQFF
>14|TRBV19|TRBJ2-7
CASSISGQSYEQYF
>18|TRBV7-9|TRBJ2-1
CASSPPLAGGYSYNEQFF
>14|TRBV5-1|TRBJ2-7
CASSPEGGTYEQYF
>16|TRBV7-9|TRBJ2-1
CASSLPGGSFYNEQFF
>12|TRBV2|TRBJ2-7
CASSEVPYEQYF
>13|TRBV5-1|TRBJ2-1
CASTGDPYNEQFF
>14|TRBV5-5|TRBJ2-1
CASSLVTGGEVQFF
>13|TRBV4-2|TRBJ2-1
CASSPVGANEQFF
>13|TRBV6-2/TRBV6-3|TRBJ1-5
CASSYRDRQPQHF
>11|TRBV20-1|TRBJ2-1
CSAPRGNEQFF
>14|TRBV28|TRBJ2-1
CASPPSGGGNEQFF
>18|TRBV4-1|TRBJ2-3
CASSQDRVSGLSTDTQYF
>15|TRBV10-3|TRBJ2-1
CAISAGTSSSDEQFF
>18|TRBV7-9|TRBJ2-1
CASSRPRVRARAYNEQFF
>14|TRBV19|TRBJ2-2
CASSLTGRTGELFF
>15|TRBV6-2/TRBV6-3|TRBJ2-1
CASTSGQSSYNEQFF
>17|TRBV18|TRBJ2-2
CASSIGTASKDTGELFF